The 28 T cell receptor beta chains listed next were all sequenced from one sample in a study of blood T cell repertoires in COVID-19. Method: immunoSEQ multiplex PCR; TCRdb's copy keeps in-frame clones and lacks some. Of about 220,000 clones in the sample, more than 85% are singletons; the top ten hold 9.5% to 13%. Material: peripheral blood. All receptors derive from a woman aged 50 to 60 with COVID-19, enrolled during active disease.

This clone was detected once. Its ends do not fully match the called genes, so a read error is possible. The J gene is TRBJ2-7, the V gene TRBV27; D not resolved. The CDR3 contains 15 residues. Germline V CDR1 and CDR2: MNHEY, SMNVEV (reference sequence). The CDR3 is CASSLYGRQTYGQYF. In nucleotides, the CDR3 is TGTGCCAGCAGTTTATATGGCAGGCAAACGTACGGGCAGTACTTC.

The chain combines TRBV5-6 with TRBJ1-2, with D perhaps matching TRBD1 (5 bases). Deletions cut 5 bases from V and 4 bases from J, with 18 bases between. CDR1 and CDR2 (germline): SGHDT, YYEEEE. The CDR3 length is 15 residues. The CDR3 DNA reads TGTGCCAGCAGTTTCTCCCCCAGGGTTGCCTATGGCTACACCTTC. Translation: CASSFSPRVAYGYTF.

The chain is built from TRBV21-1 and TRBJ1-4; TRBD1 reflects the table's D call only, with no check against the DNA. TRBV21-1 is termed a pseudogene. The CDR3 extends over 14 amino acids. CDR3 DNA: TGTGCCAGCAGCACGGACAGCCCTAATGAAAAACTGTTTTTT. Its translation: CASSTDSPNEKLFF.

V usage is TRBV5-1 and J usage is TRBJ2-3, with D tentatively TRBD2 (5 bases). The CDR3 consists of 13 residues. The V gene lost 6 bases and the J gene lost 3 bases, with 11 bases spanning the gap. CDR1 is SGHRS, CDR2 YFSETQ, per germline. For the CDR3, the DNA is TGCGCCAGCAAAAGCGGATTTACAGATACGCAGTATTTT. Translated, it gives CASKSGFTDTQYF. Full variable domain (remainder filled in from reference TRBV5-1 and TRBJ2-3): KAGVTQTPRYLIKTRGQQVTLSCSPISGHRSVSWYQQTPGQGLQFLFEYFSETQRNKGNFPGRFSGRQFSNSRSEMNVSTLELGDSALYLCASKSGFTDTQYFGPGTRLTVL.

CDR3 in DNA: TGTGCCACCTACAGGGTTAACACTGAAGCTTTCTTT. It yields the protein CATYRVNTEAFF. The V call is TRBV6-5, the J call TRBJ1-1; possibly TRBD1 for D (6 bases). CDR3 size: 12 residues. Trimming removed 10 bases from V and 2 bases from J, with 11 bases in between. Germline CDR1 MNHEY, CDR2 SVGAGI.

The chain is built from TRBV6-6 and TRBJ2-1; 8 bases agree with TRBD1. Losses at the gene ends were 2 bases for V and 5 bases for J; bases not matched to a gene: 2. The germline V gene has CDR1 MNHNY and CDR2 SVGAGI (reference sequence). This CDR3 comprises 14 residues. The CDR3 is CASSYGGQDNEQFF. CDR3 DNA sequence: TGTGCCAGCAGTTACGGGGGACAGGACAATGAGCAGTTCTTC.

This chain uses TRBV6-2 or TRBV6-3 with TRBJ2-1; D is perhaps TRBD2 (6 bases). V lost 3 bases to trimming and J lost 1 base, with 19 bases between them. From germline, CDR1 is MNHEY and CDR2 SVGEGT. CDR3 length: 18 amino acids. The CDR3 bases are TGTGCCAGCAGTTATTCCCGCGCGGGACTCACTTCCTACAATGAGCAGTTCTTC. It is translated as CASSYSRAGLTSYNEQFF.

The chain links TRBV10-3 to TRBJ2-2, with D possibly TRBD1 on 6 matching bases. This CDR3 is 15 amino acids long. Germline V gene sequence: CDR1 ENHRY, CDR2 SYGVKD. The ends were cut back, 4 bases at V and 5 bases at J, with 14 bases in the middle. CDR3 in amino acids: CAISGLVRGTGELFF. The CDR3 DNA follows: TGTGCCATCAGTGGATTGGTGAGGGGGACCGGGGAGCTGTTTTTT.

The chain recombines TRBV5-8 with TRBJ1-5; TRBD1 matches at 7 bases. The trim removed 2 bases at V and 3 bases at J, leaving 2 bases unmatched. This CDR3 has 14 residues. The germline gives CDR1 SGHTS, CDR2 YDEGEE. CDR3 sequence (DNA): TGTGCCAGCAGCTTTAGGGGGCACAATCAGCCCCAGCATTTT. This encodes CASSFRGHNQPQHF.

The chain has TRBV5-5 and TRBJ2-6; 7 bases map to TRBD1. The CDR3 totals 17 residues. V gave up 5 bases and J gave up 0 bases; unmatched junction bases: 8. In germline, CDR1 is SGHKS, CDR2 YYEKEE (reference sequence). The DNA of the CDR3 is TGTGCCAGCAGTCGCAAACAGGGGCTCTCTGGGGCCAACGTCCTGACTTTC. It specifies CASSRKQGLSGANVLTF. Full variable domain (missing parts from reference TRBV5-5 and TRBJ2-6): DAGVTQSPTHLIKTRGQQVTLRCSPISGHKSVSWYQQVLGQGPQFIFQYYEKEERGRGNFPDRFSARQFPNYSSELNVNALLLGDSALYLCASSRKQGLSGANVLTFGAGSRLTVL.

The CDR3 is CASSLGQGASTGELFF. As DNA, the CDR3 is TGTGCCAGCAGCTTAGGCCAGGGGGCCTCCACCGGGGAGCTGTTTTTT. This chain uses TRBV11-2 with TRBJ2-2; 8 positions agree with TRBD1. This CDR3 has 16 amino acids. V shed 1 base, J shed 4 bases, and the junction held 5 bases outside the gene matches. The V gene's germline CDR1 is SGHAT and CDR2 FQNNGV. The full variable domain, rest sourced from reference TRBV11-2 and TRBJ2-2, is EAGVAQSPRYKIIEKRQSVAFWCNPISGHATLYWYQQILGQGPKLLIQFQNNGVVDDSQLPKDRFSAERLKGVDSTLKIQPAKLEDSAVYLCASSLGQGASTGELFFGEGSRLTVL.

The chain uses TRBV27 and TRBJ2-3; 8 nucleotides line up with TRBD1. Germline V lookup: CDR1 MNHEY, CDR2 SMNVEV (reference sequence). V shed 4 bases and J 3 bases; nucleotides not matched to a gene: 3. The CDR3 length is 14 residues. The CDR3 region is CASSSWTGTDTQYF. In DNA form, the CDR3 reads TGTGCCAGCAGTTCTTGGACAGGGACAGATACGCAGTATTTT.

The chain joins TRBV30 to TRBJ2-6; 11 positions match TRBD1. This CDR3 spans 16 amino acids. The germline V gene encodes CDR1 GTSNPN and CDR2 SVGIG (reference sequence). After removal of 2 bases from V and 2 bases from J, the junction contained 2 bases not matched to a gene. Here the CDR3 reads CAWSPGQGAGANVLTF. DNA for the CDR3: TGTGCCTGGAGTCCGGGACAGGGGGCTGGGGCCAACGTCCTGACTTTC. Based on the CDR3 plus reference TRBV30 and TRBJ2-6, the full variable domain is SQTIHQWPATLVQPVGSPLSLECTVEGTSNPNLYWYRQAAGRGLQLLFYSVGIGQISSEVPQNLSASRPQDRQFILSSKKLLLSDSGFYLCAWSPGQGAGANVLTFGAGSRLTVL.

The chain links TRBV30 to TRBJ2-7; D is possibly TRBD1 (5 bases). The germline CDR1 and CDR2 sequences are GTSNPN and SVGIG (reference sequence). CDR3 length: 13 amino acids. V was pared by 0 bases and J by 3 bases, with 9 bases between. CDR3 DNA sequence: TGTGCCTGGAGTGTGGGGCCCAACTACGAGCAGTACGTC. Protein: CAWSVGPNYEQYV.

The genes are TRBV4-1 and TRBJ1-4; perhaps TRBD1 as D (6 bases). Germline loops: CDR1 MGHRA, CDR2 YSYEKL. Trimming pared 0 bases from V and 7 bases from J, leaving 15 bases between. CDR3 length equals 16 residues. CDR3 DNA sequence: TGCGCCAGCAGCCAAGATAGGGGGGGAAGACTTGAAAAACTGTTTTTT. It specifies CASSQDRGGRLEKLFF.

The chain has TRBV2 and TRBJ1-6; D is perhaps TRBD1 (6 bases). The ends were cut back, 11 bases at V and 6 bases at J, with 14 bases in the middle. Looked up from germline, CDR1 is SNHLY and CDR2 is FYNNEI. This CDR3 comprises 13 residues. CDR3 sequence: CAGHRDRNSPLHF. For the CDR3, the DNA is TGTGCCGGACACAGGGATCGTAATTCACCCCTCCACTTT.

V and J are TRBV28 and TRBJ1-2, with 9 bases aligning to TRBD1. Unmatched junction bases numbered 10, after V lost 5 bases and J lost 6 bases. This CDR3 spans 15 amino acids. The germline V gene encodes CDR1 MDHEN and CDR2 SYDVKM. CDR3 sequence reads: CASSLPGQGNDGYTF. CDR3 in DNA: TGTGCCAGCAGTCTCCCGGGACAGGGTAATGATGGCTACACCTTC.

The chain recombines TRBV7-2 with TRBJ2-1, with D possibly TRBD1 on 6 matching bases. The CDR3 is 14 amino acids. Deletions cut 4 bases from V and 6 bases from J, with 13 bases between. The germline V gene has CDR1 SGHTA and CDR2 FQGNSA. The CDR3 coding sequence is TGTGCCAGCAGCTCTTTAAGAGGGGGCAATGAGCAGTTCTTC. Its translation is CASSSLRGGNEQFF.

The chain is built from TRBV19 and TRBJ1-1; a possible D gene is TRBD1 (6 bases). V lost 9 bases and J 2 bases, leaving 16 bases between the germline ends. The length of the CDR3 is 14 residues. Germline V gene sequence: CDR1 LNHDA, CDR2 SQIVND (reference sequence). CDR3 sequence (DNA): TGTGCCAGCAACAGGGACACCAGAAACACTGAAGCTTTCTTT. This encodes CASNRDTRNTEAFF.

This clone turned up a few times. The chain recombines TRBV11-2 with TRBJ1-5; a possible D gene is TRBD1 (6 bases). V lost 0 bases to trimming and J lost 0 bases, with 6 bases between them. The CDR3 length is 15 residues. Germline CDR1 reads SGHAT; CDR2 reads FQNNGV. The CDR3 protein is CASSLDRGSNQPQHF. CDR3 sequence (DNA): TGTGCCAGCAGCTTAGACAGGGGTAGCAATCAGCCCCAGCATTTT.

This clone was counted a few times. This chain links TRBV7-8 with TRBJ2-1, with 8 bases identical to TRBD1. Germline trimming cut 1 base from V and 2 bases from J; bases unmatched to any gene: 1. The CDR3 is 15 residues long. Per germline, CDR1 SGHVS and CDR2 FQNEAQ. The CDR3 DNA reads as TGTGCCAGCAGCTTAGGGGACAGGACCTACAATGAGCAGTTCTTC. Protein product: CASSLGDRTYNEQFF.

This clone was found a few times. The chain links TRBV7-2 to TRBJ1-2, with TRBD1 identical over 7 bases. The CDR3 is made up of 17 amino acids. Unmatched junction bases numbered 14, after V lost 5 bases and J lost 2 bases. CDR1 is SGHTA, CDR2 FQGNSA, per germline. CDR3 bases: TGTGCCAGCAGCCCTTCCCTCTTCAGACAGGGCAACTATGGCTACACCTTC. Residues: CASSPSLFRQGNYGYTF.

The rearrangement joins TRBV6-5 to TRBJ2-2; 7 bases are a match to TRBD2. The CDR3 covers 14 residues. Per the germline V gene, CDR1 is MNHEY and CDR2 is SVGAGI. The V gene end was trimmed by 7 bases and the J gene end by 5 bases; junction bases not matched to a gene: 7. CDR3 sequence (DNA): TGTGCCAGCACCCCGGGGAGGGGAACCGGGGAGCTGTTTTTT. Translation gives CASTPGRGTGELFF.

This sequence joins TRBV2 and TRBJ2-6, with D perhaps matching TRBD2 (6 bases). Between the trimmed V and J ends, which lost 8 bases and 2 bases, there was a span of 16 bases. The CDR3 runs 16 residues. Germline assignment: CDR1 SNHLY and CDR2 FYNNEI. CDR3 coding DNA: TGTGCCAGCCTCGTCAGGGAGGACACTGGGGCCAACGTCCTGACTTTC. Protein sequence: CASLVREDTGANVLTF.

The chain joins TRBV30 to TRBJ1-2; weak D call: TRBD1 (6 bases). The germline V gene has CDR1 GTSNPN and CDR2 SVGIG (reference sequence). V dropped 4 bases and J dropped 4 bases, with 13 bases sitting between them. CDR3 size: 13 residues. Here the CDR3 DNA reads TGTGCCTGGACTCCGGACAGCACCTATGGCTACACCTTC. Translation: CAWTPDSTYGYTF.

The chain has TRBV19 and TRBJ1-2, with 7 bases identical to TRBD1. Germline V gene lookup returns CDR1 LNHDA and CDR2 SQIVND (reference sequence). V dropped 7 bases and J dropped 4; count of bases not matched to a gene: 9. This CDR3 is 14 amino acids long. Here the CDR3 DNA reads TGTGCCAGTACCGACTTAGGGGGCGGCTATGGCTACACCTTC. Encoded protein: CASTDLGGGYGYTF.

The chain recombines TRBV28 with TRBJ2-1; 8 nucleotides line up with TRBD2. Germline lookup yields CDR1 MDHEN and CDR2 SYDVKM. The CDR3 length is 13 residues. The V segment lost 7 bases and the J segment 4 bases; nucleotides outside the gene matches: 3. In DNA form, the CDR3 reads TGTGCCAGCAAGGGCGGGGGGTACAATGAGCAGTTCTTC. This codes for CASKGGGYNEQFF. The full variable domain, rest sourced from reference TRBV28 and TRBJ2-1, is DVKVTQSSRYLVKRTGEKVFLECVQDMDHENMFWYRQDPGLGLRLIYFSYDVKMKEKGDIPEGYSVSREKKERFSLILESASTNQTSMYLCASKGGGYNEQFFGPGTRLTVL.

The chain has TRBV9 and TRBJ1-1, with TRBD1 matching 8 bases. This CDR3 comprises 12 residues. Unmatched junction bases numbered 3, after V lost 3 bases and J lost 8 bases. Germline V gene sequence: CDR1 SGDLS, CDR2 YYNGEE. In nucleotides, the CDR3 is TGTGCCAGCAGCGCATGGACAGGGGAAGCTTTCTTT. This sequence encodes CASSAWTGEAFF.